One and the same sample provided the 22 T cell receptor beta chains below, sequenced in a study of siplizumab effects on memory and regulatory T cells. Libraries were prepared by immunoSEQ multiplex PCR; TCRdb keeps only in-frame clonotypes and omits some of them. This table has about 72,000 clones, 91% appearing once. What was sequenced was CD8+ T cells sorted from blood. All receptors come from a human donor in good health.

The chain employs TRBV10-3 and TRBJ1-2; D unresolved. Germline-derived CDR1 and CDR2 are ENHRY and SYGVKD. This CDR3 has 14 amino acids. Trimming pared 0 bases from V and 1 base from J, leaving 6 bases between. CDR3 nucleotides: TGTGCCATCAGTGAGTCGTCCCTTAACTATGGCTACACCTTC. Translated: CAISESSLNYGYTF.

This clone was recorded once. The chain has TRBV5-1 and TRBJ2-7; D is ambiguous. This CDR3 has 13 amino acids. CDR1 SGHRS and CDR2 YFSETQ come from the germline V gene. Between the trimmed V and J ends, which lost 1 base and 5 bases, there was a span of 10 bases. CDR3 in amino acids: CASSLTGWDEQYF. As DNA, the CDR3 is TGCGCCAGCAGCTTGACTGGCTGGGACGAGCAGTACTTC.

This rearrangement joins TRBV6-1 to TRBJ2-7; TRBD2 agrees at 7 bases. CDR3 length: 16 amino acids. CDR1 and CDR2 from the germline V gene are MNHNS and SASEGT. Trimming removed 2 bases from V and 2 bases from J; junction bases left unmatched: 9. CDR3 region: CASSERLGGVTYEQYF. CDR3 coding DNA: TGTGCCAGCAGTGAACGATTGGGGGGGGTAACCTACGAGCAGTACTTC.

This clone came up once. The gene calls are TRBV5-6 and TRBJ1-1; no firm D call. Trimming pared 4 bases from V and 6 bases from J, leaving 19 bases between. CDR3 length equals 15 residues. Germline V lookup: CDR1 SGHDT, CDR2 YYEEEE. CDR3: CASSKSGTWLAEAFF. CDR3 nucleotide sequence: TGTGCCAGCAGCAAGTCGGGAACATGGCTGGCTGAAGCTTTCTTT.

CDR3 loop: CASSPQGVSYEQYF. As DNA, the CDR3 is TGTGCCAGCAGCCCACAGGGGGTTTCATACGAGCAGTACTTC. The V call is TRBV5-4, the J call TRBJ2-7, with 8 bases fitting TRBD1. CDR1 is SGHNT and CDR2 is YYREEE in the germline V gene (reference sequence). The CDR3 runs 14 residues. V dropped 4 bases and J dropped 4; count of bases not matched to a gene: 7.

V gene TRBV14 combines with J gene TRBJ2-3; perhaps TRBD2 as D (6 bases). Germline lookup yields CDR1 SGHDN and CDR2 FVKESK. The V and J ends lost 1 base and 5 bases respectively, with 13 bases between them. The CDR3 has 15 amino acids. The CDR3 DNA is TGTGCCAGCAGCCAAGTACTGGGAGGACGAGATACGCAGTATTTT. As protein: CASSQVLGGRDTQYF. Looking up the rest from reference TRBV14 and TRBJ2-3 gives the full variable domain: EAGVTQFPSHSVIEKGQTVTLRCDPISGHDNLYWYRRVMGKEIKFLLHFVKESKQDESGMPNNRFLAERTGGTYSTLKVQPAELEDSGVYFCASSQVLGGRDTQYFGPGTRLTVL.

The chain combines TRBV6-5 with TRBJ1-1; TRBD1 might be the D (6 bases). Looked up from germline, CDR1 is MNHEY and CDR2 is SVGAGI. The CDR3 has 13 residues. V gave up 0 bases and J gave up 4 bases, with 6 bases separating them. CDR3 residues: CASSYSGATEAFF. DNA for the CDR3: TGTGCCAGCAGTTACTCGGGGGCCACTGAAGCTTTCTTT.

This clone was seen a single time. This chain links TRBV6-5 with TRBJ1-1; D gene unclear. The V and J ends lost 2 bases and 7 bases respectively, with 14 bases between them. Germline loops: CDR1 MNHEY, CDR2 SVGAGI. The CDR3 contains 14 residues. Written as DNA, the CDR3 is TGTGCCAGCAGTTACAGTGGGCAAGGACTTGAAGCTTTCTTT. It yields the protein CASSYSGQGLEAFF.

This rearrangement joins TRBV5-5 to TRBJ2-1; maybe TRBD2 (5 bases). Trimming left V 3 bases short and J 8 bases short, with 18 bases between. The CDR3 covers 15 residues. Germline V gene sequence: CDR1 SGHKS, CDR2 YYEKEE (reference sequence). The CDR3 region is CASSSPVEVYDEQFF. The CDR3 DNA follows: TGTGCCAGCAGCTCCCCAGTGGAGGTATACGATGAGCAGTTCTTC.

V and J are TRBV4-1 and TRBJ2-7; 11 bases are a match to TRBD1. Trimming at V came to 2 bases and at J to 3 bases, leaving 3 bases not matched to a gene. CDR1 and CDR2 from the germline V gene are MGHRA and YSYEKL. CDR3 size: 15 residues. The CDR3 DNA is TGCGCCAGCAGCCAATCCGGGACAGGGGGCTACGAGCAGTACTTC. It is translated as CASSQSGTGGYEQYF.

J is TRBJ2-7 and V is TRBV7-6; D ambiguous. Trimming removed 5 bases at V and 6 bases at J, with 8 bases between. Germline V CDR1 and CDR2: SGHVS, FNYEAQ. The length of the CDR3 is 11 residues. Here the CDR3 reads CASSTSPEQYF. The CDR3 DNA sequence: TGTGCCAGCAGCACGTCTCCCGAGCAGTACTTC.

V usage is TRBV5-4 and J usage is TRBJ2-7, with a tentative D call TRBD2 (6 bases). Trimming removed 5 bases from V and 6 bases from J, with 12 bases in between. Germline loops: CDR1 SGHNT, CDR2 YYREEE (reference sequence). This CDR3 region has 12 residues. The CDR3 loop is CASRAGLGEQYF. CDR3 DNA: TGTGCCAGCAGAGCGGGCCTCGGCGAGCAGTACTTC.

This clone was seen a single time. The genes are TRBV27 and TRBJ2-5; 9 bases fit TRBD2. Trimming cost V 6 bases and J 2 bases; bases outside gene matches: 4. Germline V gene lookup returns CDR1 MNHEY and CDR2 SMNVEV (reference sequence). This CDR3 region has 14 residues. CDR3 sequence: CASSDSGRQETQYF. The CDR3 DNA is TGTGCCAGCAGCGATAGCGGGAGACAAGAGACCCAGTACTTC.

The chain uses TRBV19 and TRBJ2-4, with D possibly called TRBD1 or TRBD2 (5 bases each). Germline lookup yields CDR1 LNHDA and CDR2 SQIVND (reference sequence). V was shortened by 3 bases and J by 7 bases, with 13 bases between the two germline ends. The CDR3 consists of 14 residues. CDR3 region: CASSIGAGPNIQYF. The CDR3 DNA is TGTGCCAGTAGTATCGGGGCAGGACCCAACATTCAGTACTTC.

CDR3 protein: CAEPPWGFYPNQPQHF. DNA for the CDR3: TGCGCCGAACCTCCTTGGGGCTTTTATCCTAATCAGCCCCAGCATTTT. The chain joins TRBV10-1 to TRBJ1-5; D might be TRBD1 (5 bases). V shed 11 bases and J shed 4 bases, with 24 bases lying between them. The CDR3 loop spans 16 amino acids. CDR1 is WNHNN, CDR2 SYGVQD, per germline (reference sequence).

The V gene is TRBV7-9, the J gene TRBJ2-3; possible D gene TRBD2, 5 bases. Looked up from germline, CDR1 is SEHNR and CDR2 is FQNEAQ (reference sequence). V was clipped by 8 bases and J by 2 bases, with 17 bases between them. This CDR3 spans 15 amino acids. CDR3 nucleotide sequence: TGTGCCAGCGACCCCGCTAGCTCCGTCACAGATACGCAGTATTTT. Its translation is CASDPASSVTDTQYF.

The V and J genes are TRBV6-1 and TRBJ1-2, with 8 bases matching TRBD1. Per germline, CDR1 MNHNS and CDR2 SASEGT. Losses at the gene ends were 7 bases for V and 7 bases for J; bases not matched to a gene: 14. The CDR3 has 15 residues. The CDR3 sequence is CASTTGQGNNVGYTF. In DNA, the CDR3 is TGTGCCAGCACTACCGGACAGGGCAACAATGTTGGCTACACCTTC.

The chain joins TRBV6-1 to TRBJ2-3; D not certain. The V and J ends lost 8 bases and 0 bases respectively, with 15 bases between them. The CDR3 length is 15 residues. CDR1 MNHNS and CDR2 SASEGT come from the germline V gene. The CDR3 region has the DNA TGTGCCAGCCACGCCGGGCGAGGCAGCACAGATACGCAGTATTTT. It yields the protein CASHAGRGSTDTQYF.

This chain joins TRBV4-2 and TRBJ2-7; 7 bases align to TRBD1. V shed 3 bases and J 0 bases; nucleotides not matched to a gene: 2. The CDR3 loop spans 14 amino acids. In germline, CDR1 is LGHNA, CDR2 YNFKEQ. The CDR3 region is CASSQTGSSYEQYF. The CDR3 nucleotides are TGTGCCAGCAGCCAGACAGGGAGCTCCTACGAGCAGTACTTC.

V usage is TRBV5-4 and J usage is TRBJ1-2, with D possibly being TRBD1 (5 bases). The length of the CDR3 is 14 residues. Per germline, CDR1 SGHNT and CDR2 YYREEE (reference sequence). Trimming stripped 3 bases from V and 1 base from J, with 10 bases between. The CDR3 DNA reads TGTGCCAGCAGCTCTTGGGGGGGTAACTATGGCTACACCTTC. Its protein product is CASSSWGGNYGYTF.

This chain links TRBV5-1 with TRBJ1-2; 12 bases match TRBD1. Germline loops: CDR1 SGHRS, CDR2 YFSETQ. This CDR3 region has 15 residues. V shed 1 base and J 6 bases; nucleotides not matched to a gene: 4. The CDR3 DNA sequence: TGCGCCAGCAGCTTGATCGGGACAGGGGGCGATGGCTACACCTTC. Its translation is CASSLIGTGGDGYTF. Complete variable domain (other parts from reference TRBV5-1 and TRBJ1-2): KAGVTQTPRYLIKTRGQQVTLSCSPISGHRSVSWYQQTPGQGLQFLFEYFSETQRNKGNFPGRFSGRQFSNSRSEMNVSTLELGDSALYLCASSLIGTGGDGYTFGSGTRLTVV.

This clone appeared a single time. J is TRBJ2-2 and V is TRBV29-1; weak D call: TRBD1 (6 bases). From germline, CDR1 is SQVTM and CDR2 ANQGSEA. Trimming pared 4 bases from V and 5 bases from J, leaving 8 bases between. The CDR3 runs 12 residues. The CDR3 protein is CSVVRGTGELFF. DNA for the CDR3: TGCAGCGTTGTGAGGGGGACCGGGGAGCTGTTTTTT.